A selection of T cell receptor beta chains follows, all from one sample in a study of cytomegalovirus exposure and HLA in healthy donors. Some clones are missing from TCRdb's copy, which holds only in-frame ones; the method was immunoSEQ multiplex PCR. The profile shows around 210,000 clones, 70% to 80% of them singletons. Sequences were obtained from PBMCs. Receptor source: a woman aged 25 to 45 in good health and CMV-seronegative. The CDR3 runs from the conserved cysteine through the conserved F or W. Fields, in order: J gene, V gene, clone size, CDR3 protein. The listing skips clone size in some rows; elsewhere it reads once, few, many or a size class.

>TRBJ2-1|TRBV5-6|.
CASSWGDEQFF
>TRBJ1-2|TRBV5-4|.
CASSLEWGAGYTF
>TRBJ2-7|TRBV19|.
CASSRSLAGASSYEQYF
>TRBJ2-7|TRBV28|.
CASSLLGTGSSYEQYF
>TRBJ2-2|TRBV28|.
CASSSPGQNTGELFF
>TRBJ2-2|TRBV28|.
CASTQGSTGELFF
>TRBJ2-1|TRBV7-2|few
CASSFAGGKLISNEQFF
>TRBJ2-7|TRBV28|.
CASSGSGTGDEQYF
>TRBJ2-5|TRBV7-8|.
CASGSGGQETQYF
>TRBJ2-1|TRBV5-1|.
CASSSWTGGEDEQFF
>TRBJ1-2|TRBV30|.
CAWRQGGGYTF
>TRBJ1-2|TRBV7-9|.
CASSPKNTGTGRYGYTF
>TRBJ1-1|TRBV5-1|few
CASSLDKRTATEAFF
>TRBJ1-1|TRBV14|few
CASSQRGAANTEAFF
>TRBJ1-2|TRBV4-2|once
CASSFGYGYTF
>TRBJ2-1|TRBV19|.
CASSSQGDREQFF
>TRBJ2-4|TRBV13|.
CASSFNRGAKNIQYF
>TRBJ1-6|TRBV21-1|.
CASSPGRGNSPLHF
>TRBJ1-5|TRBV28|.
CASSTPPQGHGQPQHF
>.|TRBV6-5|once
CASSYAGSSYEQYF
>TRBJ2-7|TRBV11-2|.
CASSLGRTSGVTYEQYF
>TRBJ2-3|TRBV28|.
CASSFARKRAGGGTDTQYF
>TRBJ2-7|TRBV21-1|few
CASSRQGKIHEQYF
>TRBJ2-3|TRBV30|.
CAWSDGTSGSATDTQYF
>TRBJ1-3|TRBV29-1|.
CSVDKLAGTGAQTIYF
>TRBJ2-1|TRBV5-1|.
CASSPGASVDEQFF
>TRBJ1-5|TRBV29-1|few
CSAASQGTNQPQHF
>TRBJ1-2|TRBV15|.
CATSRELTVQVVGNYGYTF
>TRBJ1-1|TRBV7-8|.
CASSPIRGWENTEAFF
>TRBJ2-3|TRBV15|.
CATSRDGRERPDTQYF
>TRBJ1-1|TRBV30|.
CAWSVLPTGNTEAFF
>TRBJ1-2|TRBV6-1|.
CGVLNTNRVNGYTF
>TRBJ1-1|TRBV9|.
CASSDPGQINTEAFF
>TRBJ2-2|TRBV19|.
CASSIPPAGNTGELFF
>TRBJ1-1|TRBV10-1|.
CASSESQGLNTEAFF
>TRBJ2-2|TRBV19|.
CASSITGTGTGELFF
>.|TRBV1|few
CTSSLRLALYEQYF
>TRBJ1-5|TRBV7-9|.
CASSSTGAGDQPQHF
>TRBJ2-5|TRBV4-2|once
CASSQTAGKAGQETQYF